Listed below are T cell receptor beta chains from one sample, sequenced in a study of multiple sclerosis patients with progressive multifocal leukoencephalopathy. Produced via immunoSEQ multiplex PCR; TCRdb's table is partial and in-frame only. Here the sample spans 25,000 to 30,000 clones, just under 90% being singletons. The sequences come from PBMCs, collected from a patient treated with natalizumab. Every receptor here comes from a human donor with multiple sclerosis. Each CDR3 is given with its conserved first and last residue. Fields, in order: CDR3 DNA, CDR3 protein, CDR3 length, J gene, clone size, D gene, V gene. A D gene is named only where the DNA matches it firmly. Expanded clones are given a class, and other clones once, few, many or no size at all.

DNA: TGTGCCAGCAGTTACCTGGGACAGGGGCATTCACCCCTCCACTTT; CDR3: CASSYLGQGHSPLHF; length: 15; J: TRBJ1-6; size: .; D: TRBD1; V: TRBV6-5
DNA: TGCAGCTTTCGACTAGGAAACACCGGGGAGCTGTTTTTT; CDR3: CSFRLGNTGELFF; length: 13; J: TRBJ2-2; size: .; D: .; V: TRBV29-1
DNA: TGTGCCAGCAGCCCCAGGGCGGCAGGGGGCTACGAGCAGTACTTC; CDR3: CASSPRAAGGYEQYF; length: 15; J: TRBJ2-7; size: .; D: TRBD1; V: TRBV7-9
DNA: TGTGCCAGCAGGGACGGTCTCAACACTGAAGCTTTCTTT; CDR3: CASRDGLNTEAFF; length: 13; J: TRBJ1-1; size: .; D: .; V: TRBV7-2
DNA: TGCGCCAGCAGCCCTATAAAATGGACGGGGGAGCTGTTTTTT; CDR3: CASSPIKWTGELFF; length: 14; J: TRBJ2-2; size: .; D: .; V: TRBV4-3
DNA: TGTGCCAGCAGCACATTACCGCCACCCTCCTACAATGAGCAGTTCTTC; CDR3: CASSTLPPPSYNEQFF; length: 16; J: TRBJ2-1; size: once; D: .; V: TRBV7-2
DNA: TGTGCCAGCACCAAAGCGGATAGCGGGAGGCACGGGGAGCTGTTTTTT; CDR3: CASTKADSGRHGELFF; length: 16; J: TRBJ2-2; size: .; D: TRBD2; V: TRBV28
DNA: TGCGCCAGCAGCCACCAAGGTAGCGGGAGCTACGAGCAGTACTTC; CDR3: CASSHQGSGSYEQYF; length: 15; J: TRBJ2-7; size: .; D: TRBD2; V: TRBV4-1
DNA: TGTGCCAGCAGCCCCTGGACTAGCTCCGAGCAGTACTTC; CDR3: CASSPWTSSEQYF; length: 13; J: TRBJ2-7; size: .; D: TRBD2; V: TRBV5-8
DNA: TGTGCCAGCAGTACCCGGACTAGCGGGAGCTACGAGCAGTACTTC; CDR3: CASSTRTSGSYEQYF; length: 15; J: TRBJ2-7; size: .; D: TRBD2; V: TRBV6-5
DNA: TGTGCCAGCAGTGAAGGCGCAGGTCGAAATCAGCCCCAGCATTTT; CDR3: CASSEGAGRNQPQHF; length: 15; J: TRBJ1-5; size: .; D: .; V: TRBV2
DNA: TGTGCCAGCAGCTTATGGGACAGGGACTCCTACGAGCAGTACTTC; CDR3: CASSLWDRDSYEQYF; length: 15; J: TRBJ2-7; size: .; D: TRBD1; V: TRBV5-6
DNA: TGTGCCAGCAGCTTAGTTCTGGCGGGAGATACGCAGTATTTT; CDR3: CASSLVLAGDTQYF; length: 14; J: TRBJ2-3; size: .; D: .; V: TRBV7-2
DNA: TGTGCCAGCAGTCCCGGGACTCCCCCCAATGAGCAGTTCTTC; CDR3: CASSPGTPPNEQFF; length: 14; J: TRBJ2-1; size: .; D: .; V: TRBV28
DNA: TGTGCCAGCAGCCCAGAGCGGGGGGCTGGATACGAGCAGTACTTC; CDR3: CASSPERGAGYEQYF; length: 15; J: TRBJ2-7; size: .; D: TRBD2; V: TRBV7-2
DNA: TGCGCCAGCAGCCAACTAGCGGAGGCGAACACCGGGGAGCTGTTTTTT; CDR3: CASSQLAEANTGELFF; length: 16; J: TRBJ2-2; size: .; D: TRBD2; V: TRBV4-1
DNA: TGTGCCAGCACCTACGGACTCACTGAAGCTTTCTTT; CDR3: CASTYGLTEAFF; length: 12; J: TRBJ1-1; size: once; D: .; V: TRBV6-6
DNA: TGCGCCAGCAGCTTGGGGGGAGCGGGAGTATTGGAGACCCAGTACTTC; CDR3: CASSLGGAGVLETQYF; length: 16; J: TRBJ2-5; size: .; D: TRBD2; V: TRBV5-1
DNA: TGCGCCAGCAGCCCCTTTTGGAGGGAGGGGCCCTACAATGAGCAGCTCTTC; CDR3: CASSPFWREGPYNEQLF; length: 17; J: TRBJ2-1; size: .; D: TRBD2; V: TRBV5-1
DNA: TGTGCCAGCAGCTCCCACCGGGCGGATGAGCAGTTCTTC; CDR3: CASSSHRADEQFF; length: 13; J: TRBJ2-1; size: .; D: .; V: TRBV7-8
DNA: TGTGCCAGCAGCGTAGAGGAGGGGGGAAACTATGGCTACACCTTC; CDR3: CASSVEEGGNYGYTF; length: 15; J: TRBJ1-2; size: .; D: .; V: TRBV9
DNA: TGTGCCACCAGCAAGGGACAGGACTCTGGAAACACCATATATTTT; CDR3: CATSKGQDSGNTIYF; length: 15; J: TRBJ1-3; size: .; D: TRBD1; V: TRBV15
DNA: TGTGCTAGTGGTCAACTCAGGCTTGCGAGCTACGAGCAGTACTTC; CDR3: CASGQLRLASYEQYF; length: 15; J: TRBJ2-7; size: few; D: .; V: TRBV12-5
DNA: TGTGCCAGCAGCCTCGGAAGCGGGAGTCCAGATACGCAGTATTTT; CDR3: CASSLGSGSPDTQYF; length: 15; J: TRBJ2-3; size: .; D: TRBD2; V: TRBV4-2
DNA: TGTGCCAGCAGAAGAGGGGGACAGCGAGCTAACTATGGCTACACCTTC; CDR3: CASRRGGQRANYGYTF; length: 16; J: TRBJ1-2; size: .; D: TRBD1; V: TRBV28
DNA: TGTGCCAGCAGCCAACAAACATCAGCGGGAGGGCCGAGAGAGCAGTTCTTC; CDR3: CASSQQTSAGGPREQFF; length: 17; J: TRBJ2-1; size: .; D: TRBD2; V: TRBV4-2
DNA: TGTGCCAGCAGCTTAGGCGGCGGTCAGGGAGGCATTCAGTACTTC; CDR3: CASSLGGGQGGIQYF; length: 15; J: TRBJ2-4; size: .; D: .; V: TRBV7-2
DNA: TGTGCCACCAGCCCCAAGGACTGGGTCAGGGCAGGAGGCCTAGAGACCCAGTACTTC; CDR3: CATSPKDWVRAGGLETQYF; length: 19; J: TRBJ2-5; size: few; D: .; V: TRBV15
DNA: TGTGCCAGCAGCTTCCCCCACAATGAGCAGTTCTTC; CDR3: CASSFPHNEQFF; length: 12; J: TRBJ2-1; size: .; D: .; V: TRBV7-2
DNA: TGTGCCAACAGCCCGAGCTCCTACGAGCAGTACTTC; CDR3: CANSPSSYEQYF; length: 12; J: TRBJ2-7; size: .; D: .; V: TRBV11-2
DNA: TGTGCCAGCAGCGTAGGACAGGGCCACAATCAGCCCCAGCATTTT; CDR3: CASSVGQGHNQPQHF; length: 15; J: TRBJ1-5; size: few; D: TRBD1; V: TRBV9
DNA: TGTGCCAGCAGCGACGGTGGCAGCGCGAACACCGGGGAGCTGTTTTTT; CDR3: CASSDGGSANTGELFF; length: 16; J: TRBJ2-2; size: .; D: .; V: TRBV7-2
DNA: TGTGCCAGCAGCTTGGACAATGGAAAACTGTTTTTT; CDR3: CASSLDNGKLFF; length: 12; J: TRBJ1-4; size: few; D: .; V: TRBV5-4
DNA: TGCGCCAGCAGCCTGGGCGACAGGGCCCACACAGATACGCAGTATTTT; CDR3: CASSLGDRAHTDTQYF; length: 16; J: TRBJ2-3; size: .; D: TRBD1; V: TRBV5-1
DNA: TGTGCCAGCAGTGAGTGGGGCTCTGGGGCCAACGTCCTGACTTTC; CDR3: CASSEWGSGANVLTF; length: 15; J: TRBJ2-6; size: .; D: .; V: TRBV25-1
DNA: TGTGCCAGCAGCCTAGCGGCCATAGTCTACAATGAGCAGTTCTTC; CDR3: CASSLAAIVYNEQFF; length: 15; J: TRBJ2-1; size: .; D: TRBD2; V: TRBV27
DNA: TGTGCCAGGGGCGGGACTGGCACCGGGGAGCTGTTTTTT; CDR3: CARGGTGTGELFF; length: 13; J: TRBJ2-2; size: .; D: .; V: TRBV21-1
DNA: TGTGCCAGCAGCCCCATAACAGGGAATGGCTACACCTTC; CDR3: CASSPITGNGYTF; length: 13; J: TRBJ1-2; size: .; D: .; V: TRBV11-2
DNA: TGTGCCAGCAGCGTACGGGACCCGACCGGGGAGCTGTTTTTT; CDR3: CASSVRDPTGELFF; length: 14; J: TRBJ2-2; size: few; D: .; V: TRBV9
DNA: TGCGCCAGCAGTGAGTCATGGAGCGGCTACAATGAGCAGTTCTTC; CDR3: CASSESWSGYNEQFF; length: 15; J: TRBJ2-1; size: .; D: .; V: TRBV10-2
DNA: TGCGCCAGCAGCCAAGACCTGATTAGAACAGGGCGGAATGAAAAACTGTTTTTT; CDR3: CASSQDLIRTGRNEKLFF; length: 18; J: TRBJ1-4; size: .; D: .; V: TRBV4-3
DNA: TGTGCCATCAGCCAGGACAGCAATGAGCAGTTCTTC; CDR3: CAISQDSNEQFF; length: 12; J: TRBJ2-1; size: .; D: .; V: TRBV10-3
DNA: TGTGCCTCGAGCGGGGGGAATCAGCCCCAGCATTTT; CDR3: CASSGGNQPQHF; length: 12; J: TRBJ1-5; size: few; D: .; V: TRBV28
DNA: TGTGCCAGTAGTATGCCCGGGACAGGGGTGCCCGAGCAGTACTTC; CDR3: CASSMPGTGVPEQYF; length: 15; J: TRBJ2-7; size: .; D: TRBD1; V: TRBV19
DNA: TGTGCCAGCAGCTTAGGGACAGGGTTGAACACTGAAGCTTTCTTT; CDR3: CASSLGTGLNTEAFF; length: 15; J: TRBJ1-1; size: .; D: TRBD1; V: TRBV7-9
DNA: TGTGCCAGCAGCGCCAGCGATGAAGCGGCTGAGCAGTTCTTC; CDR3: CASSASDEAAEQFF; length: 14; J: TRBJ2-1; size: .; D: .; V: TRBV6-4
DNA: TGTGCCAGCGCCCCTGGCGGGGGGACATCTGGAAACACCATATATTTT; CDR3: CASAPGGGTSGNTIYF; length: 16; J: TRBJ1-3; size: .; D: .; V: TRBV9
DNA: TGTGCCAGCAGCCGTAGCGGGAGCCCTTACAATGAGCAGTTCTTC; CDR3: CASSRSGSPYNEQFF; length: 15; J: TRBJ2-1; size: .; D: TRBD2; V: TRBV7-2
DNA: TGTGCCAACAGTGAACTTAGCTGGGGTAACTATGGCTACACCTTC; CDR3: CANSELSWGNYGYTF; length: 15; J: TRBJ1-2; size: .; D: .; V: TRBV2
DNA: TGTGCCAGCTCACCACCGGCCAGGACCTACTCCTACGAGCAGTACTTC; CDR3: CASSPPARTYSYEQYF; length: 16; J: TRBJ2-7; size: once; D: .; V: TRBV18
DNA: TGTGCCAGCAGTGAAACGGGGGGTTACACTGAAGCTTTCTTT; CDR3: CASSETGGYTEAFF; length: 14; J: TRBJ1-1; size: .; D: .; V: TRBV6-1
DNA: TGTGCCAGCAGCCAACTTAAGGGATTCGGCAGTAGCTCTGGAAACACCATATATTTT; CDR3: CASSQLKGFGSSSGNTIYF; length: 19; J: TRBJ1-3; size: .; D: .; V: TRBV5-5